The clone carrying this TCR beta chain was observed many times. Its antigen is as yet unknown. This sample is drawn from a study of metastatic and nonmetastatic thyroid tumors. Germline CDR1 is KGHSH and CDR2 is LQKENI. The CDR3 contains 16 residues. V lost 4 bases to trimming and J lost 0 bases, with 13 bases between them. Notes on the study in general: Within blood and tumor, benign nodules reportedly had significantly lower TCR beta diversity than malignant thyroid tumors did.

Study processing details: To classify distant metastasis in papillary thyroid cancer, a model was built from CDR3 differences across clinicopathological groups. TCRdb reanalyzed the PCR reads via MiXCR. For this entry, the V and J calls and clone size follow TCRdb and not the study's own pipeline. The sample holds roughly 12,000 clones; around 30% are singletons and the top ten take 20% to 25%. Before thyroid surgery, none of the patients had received any treatment. The rearrangement joins TRBV18 to TRBJ1-3; tentatively, D is TRBD1 (6 bases). This TCR came from a male donor with papillary thyroid cancer or a benign thyroid nodule (not recorded which). Some clones in this sample may be carry-over from other donors' samples. The source material was adjacent normal tissue. CDR3 coding DNA: TGTGCCAGCTCACTCCGACAGGAGAGCTCTGGAAACACCATATATTTT. Translating gives CASSLRQESSGNTIYF.